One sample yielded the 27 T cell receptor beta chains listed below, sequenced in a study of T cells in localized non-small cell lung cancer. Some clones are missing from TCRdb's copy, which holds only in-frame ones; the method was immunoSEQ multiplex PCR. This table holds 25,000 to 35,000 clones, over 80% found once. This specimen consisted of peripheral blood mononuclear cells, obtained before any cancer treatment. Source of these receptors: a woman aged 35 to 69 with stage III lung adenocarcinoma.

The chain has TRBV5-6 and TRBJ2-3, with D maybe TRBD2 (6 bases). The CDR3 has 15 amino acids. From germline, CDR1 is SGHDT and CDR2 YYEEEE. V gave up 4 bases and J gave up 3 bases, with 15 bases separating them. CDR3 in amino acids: CASSLISGTTDTQYF. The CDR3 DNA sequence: TGTGCCAGCAGCCTTATATCCGGGACTACAGATACGCAGTATTTT.

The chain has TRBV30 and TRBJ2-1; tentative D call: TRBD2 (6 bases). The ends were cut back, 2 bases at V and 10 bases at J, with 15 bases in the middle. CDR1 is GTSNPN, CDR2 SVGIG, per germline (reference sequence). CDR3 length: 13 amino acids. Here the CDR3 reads CAWSTRLGREQFF. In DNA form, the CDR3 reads TGTGCCTGGAGTACACGACTAGGAAGGGAGCAGTTCTTC. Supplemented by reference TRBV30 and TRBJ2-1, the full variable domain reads SQTIHQWPATLVQPVGSPLSLECTVEGTSNPNLYWYRQAAGRGLQLLFYSVGIGQISSEVPQNLSASRPQDRQFILSSKKLLLSDSGFYLCAWSTRLGREQFFGPGTRLTVL.

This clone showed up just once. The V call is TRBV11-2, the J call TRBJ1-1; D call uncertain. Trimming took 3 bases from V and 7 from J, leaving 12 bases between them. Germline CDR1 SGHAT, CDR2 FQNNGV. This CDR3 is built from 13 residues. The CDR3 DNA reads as TGTGCCAGCAGCTTTCCAGGCCCAGGTGAAGCTTTCTTT. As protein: CASSFPGPGEAFF.

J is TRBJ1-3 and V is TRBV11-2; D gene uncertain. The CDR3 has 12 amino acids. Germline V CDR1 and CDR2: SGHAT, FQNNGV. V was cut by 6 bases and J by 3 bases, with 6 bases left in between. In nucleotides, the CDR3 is TGTGCCAGCAGATCGGATGGAAACACCATATATTTT. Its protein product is CASRSDGNTIYF.

The CDR3 DNA reads TGTGCCAGCAGCTCTTTAGGGAGCTCCTACAATGAGCAGTTCTTC. It specifies CASSSLGSSYNEQFF. The chain is built from TRBV7-2 and TRBJ2-1; a weak D match, TRBD2 (5 bases). Germline-derived CDR1 and CDR2 are SGHTA and FQGNSA. The CDR3 runs to 15 residues. V lost 4 bases to trimming and J lost 0 bases, with 10 bases between them.

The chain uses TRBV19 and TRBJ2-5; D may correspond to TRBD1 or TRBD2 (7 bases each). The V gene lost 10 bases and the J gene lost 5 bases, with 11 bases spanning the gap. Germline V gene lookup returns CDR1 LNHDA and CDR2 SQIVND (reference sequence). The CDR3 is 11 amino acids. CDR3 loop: CATRGGETQYF. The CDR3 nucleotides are TGTGCCACCAGGGGGGGCGAGACCCAGTACTTC.

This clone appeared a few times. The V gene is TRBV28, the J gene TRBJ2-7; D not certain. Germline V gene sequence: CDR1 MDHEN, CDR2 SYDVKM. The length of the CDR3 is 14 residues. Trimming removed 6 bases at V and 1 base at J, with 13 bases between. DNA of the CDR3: TGTGCCAGCAGGGCCTGGGCGTCGTCCTACGAGCAGTACTTC. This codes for CASRAWASSYEQYF.

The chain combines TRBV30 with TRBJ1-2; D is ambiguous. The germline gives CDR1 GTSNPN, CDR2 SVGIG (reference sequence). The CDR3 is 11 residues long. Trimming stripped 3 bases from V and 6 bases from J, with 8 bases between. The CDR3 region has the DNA TGTGCCTGGAGAGTTGGGGATGGCTACACCTTC. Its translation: CAWRVGDGYTF.

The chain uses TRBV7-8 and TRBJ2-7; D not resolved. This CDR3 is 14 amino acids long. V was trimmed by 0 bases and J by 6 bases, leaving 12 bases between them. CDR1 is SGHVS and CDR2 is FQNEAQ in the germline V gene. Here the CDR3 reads CASSLARMVREQYF. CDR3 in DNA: TGTGCCAGCAGCTTAGCGCGTATGGTTCGCGAGCAGTACTTC.

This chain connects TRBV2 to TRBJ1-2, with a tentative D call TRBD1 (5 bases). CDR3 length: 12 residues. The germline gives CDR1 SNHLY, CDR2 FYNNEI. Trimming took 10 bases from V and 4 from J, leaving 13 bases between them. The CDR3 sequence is CATTRDLYGYTF. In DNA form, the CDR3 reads TGTGCCACCACCCGGGACCTCTATGGCTACACCTTC. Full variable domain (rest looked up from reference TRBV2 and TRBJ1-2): EPEVTQTPSHQVTQMGQEVILRCVPISNHLYFYWYRQILGQKVEFLVSFYNNEISEKSEIFDDQFSVERPDGSNFTLKIRSTKLEDSAMYFCATTRDLYGYTFGSGTRLTVV.

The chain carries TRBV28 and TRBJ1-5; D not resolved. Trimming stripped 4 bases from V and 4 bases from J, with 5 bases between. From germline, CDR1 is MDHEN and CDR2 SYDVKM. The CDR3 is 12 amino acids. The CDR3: CASSSGNQPQHF. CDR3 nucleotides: TGTGCCAGCAGTTCAGGAAATCAGCCCCAGCATTTT.

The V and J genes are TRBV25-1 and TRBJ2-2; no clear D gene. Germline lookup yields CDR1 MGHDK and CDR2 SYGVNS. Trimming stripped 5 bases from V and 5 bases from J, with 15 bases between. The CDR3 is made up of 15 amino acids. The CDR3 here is CASSSRDAPTGELFF. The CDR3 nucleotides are TGTGCCAGCAGTTCCCGTGACGCACCTACCGGGGAGCTGTTTTTT.

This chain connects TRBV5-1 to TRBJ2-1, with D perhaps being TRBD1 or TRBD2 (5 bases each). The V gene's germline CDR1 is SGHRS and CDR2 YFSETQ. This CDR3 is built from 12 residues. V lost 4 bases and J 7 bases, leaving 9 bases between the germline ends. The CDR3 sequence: CASSGGPNEQFF. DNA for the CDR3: TGCGCCAGCAGCGGGGGACCAAATGAGCAGTTCTTC.

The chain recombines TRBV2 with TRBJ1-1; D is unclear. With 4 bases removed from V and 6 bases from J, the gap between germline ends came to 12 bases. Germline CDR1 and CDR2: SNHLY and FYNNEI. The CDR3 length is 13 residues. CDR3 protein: CASSVRRVAEAFF. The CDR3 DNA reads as TGTGCCAGCAGTGTAAGGAGGGTAGCTGAAGCTTTCTTT.

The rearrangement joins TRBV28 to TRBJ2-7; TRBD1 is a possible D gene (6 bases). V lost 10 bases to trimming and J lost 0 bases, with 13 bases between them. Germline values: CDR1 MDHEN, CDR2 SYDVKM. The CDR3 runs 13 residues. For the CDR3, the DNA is TGTGCCACCCGGACAGAGAGCTCCTACGAGCAGTACTTC. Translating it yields CATRTESSYEQYF.

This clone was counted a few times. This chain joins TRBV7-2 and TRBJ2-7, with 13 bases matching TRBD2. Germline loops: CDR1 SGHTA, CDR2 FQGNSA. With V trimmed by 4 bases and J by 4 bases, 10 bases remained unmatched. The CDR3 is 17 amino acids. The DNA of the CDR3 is TGTGCCAGCAGCTCCCCGGGGACTAGCGGGATGGGATACGAGCAGTACTTC. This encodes CASSSPGTSGMGYEQYF.

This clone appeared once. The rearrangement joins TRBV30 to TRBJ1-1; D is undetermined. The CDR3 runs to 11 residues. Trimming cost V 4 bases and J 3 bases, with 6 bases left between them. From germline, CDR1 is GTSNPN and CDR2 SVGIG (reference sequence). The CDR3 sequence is CAWKRDTEAFF. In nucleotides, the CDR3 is TGTGCCTGGAAAAGGGACACTGAAGCTTTCTTT. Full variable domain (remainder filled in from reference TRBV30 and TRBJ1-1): SQTIHQWPATLVQPVGSPLSLECTVEGTSNPNLYWYRQAAGRGLQLLFYSVGIGQISSEVPQNLSASRPQDRQFILSSKKLLLSDSGFYLCAWKRDTEAFFGQGTRLTVV.

CDR3: CASSRQGTTYEQYF. As DNA, the CDR3 is TGTGCCAGCAGCCGTCAGGGTACGACCTACGAGCAGTACTTC. The rearrangement uses TRBV5-4 and TRBJ2-7, with D tentatively TRBD1 (5 bases). V was clipped by 4 bases and J by 2 bases, with 13 bases between them. Germline lookup yields CDR1 SGHNT and CDR2 YYREEE (reference sequence). This CDR3 region has 14 residues.

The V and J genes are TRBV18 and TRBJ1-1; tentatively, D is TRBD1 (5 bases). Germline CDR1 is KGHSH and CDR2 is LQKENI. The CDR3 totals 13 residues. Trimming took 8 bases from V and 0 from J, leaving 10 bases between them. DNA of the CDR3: TGTGCCAGCCTAGACAGCTTGAACACTGAAGCTTTCTTT. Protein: CASLDSLNTEAFF.

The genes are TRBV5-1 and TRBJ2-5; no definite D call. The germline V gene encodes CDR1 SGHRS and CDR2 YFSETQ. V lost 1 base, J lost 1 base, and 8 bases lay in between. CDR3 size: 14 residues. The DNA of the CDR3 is TGCGCCAGCAGCTTGCGAAGTACCCAAGAGACCCAGTACTTC. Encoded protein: CASSLRSTQETQYF.

CDR3: CASSFPEGSRYF. CDR3 in DNA: TGTGCCAGCAGCTTCCCCGAAGGTAGCCGGTACTTC. This chain links TRBV5-4 with TRBJ2-7; D call uncertain. CDR1 is SGHNT and CDR2 is YYREEE in the germline V gene (reference sequence). The CDR3 length is 12 residues. Trimming took off 2 bases at V and 12 bases at J, with 15 bases between the two ends.

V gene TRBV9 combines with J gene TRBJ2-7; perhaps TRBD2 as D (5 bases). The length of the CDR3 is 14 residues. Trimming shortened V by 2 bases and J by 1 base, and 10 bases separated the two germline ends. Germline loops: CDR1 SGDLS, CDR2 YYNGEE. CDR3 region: CASSVSAASYEQYF. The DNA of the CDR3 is TGTGCCAGCAGCGTGTCAGCGGCTTCCTACGAGCAGTACTTC. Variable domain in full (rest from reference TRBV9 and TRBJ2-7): DSGVTQTPKHLITATGQRVTLRCSPRSGDLSVYWYQQSLDQGLQFLIQYYNGEERAKGNILERFSAQQFPDLHSELNLSSLELGDSALYFCASSVSAASYEQYFGPGTRLTVT.

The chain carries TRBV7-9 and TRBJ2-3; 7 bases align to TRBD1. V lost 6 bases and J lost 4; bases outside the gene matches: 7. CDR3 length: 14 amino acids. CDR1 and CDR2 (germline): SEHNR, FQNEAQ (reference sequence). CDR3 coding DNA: TGTGCCAGCAGATACAGGGGCAGGGCAGATACGCAGTATTTT. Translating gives CASRYRGRADTQYF.

CDR3 protein: CASSRDRGPPNEKLFF. The CDR3 DNA reads TGTGCCAGCAGCCGGGACAGGGGGCCGCCTAATGAAAAACTGTTTTTT. The V call is TRBV4-2, the J call TRBJ1-4; 12 bases match TRBD1. The CDR3 contains 16 residues. V shed 4 bases and J 3 bases; nucleotides not matched to a gene: 3. The germline V gene encodes CDR1 LGHNA and CDR2 YNFKEQ.

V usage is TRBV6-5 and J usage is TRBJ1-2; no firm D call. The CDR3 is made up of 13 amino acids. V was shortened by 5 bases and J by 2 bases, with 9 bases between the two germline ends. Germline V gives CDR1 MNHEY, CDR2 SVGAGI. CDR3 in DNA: TGTGCCAGCAGTGATTGGCAGAACTATGGCTACACCTTC. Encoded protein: CASSDWQNYGYTF.

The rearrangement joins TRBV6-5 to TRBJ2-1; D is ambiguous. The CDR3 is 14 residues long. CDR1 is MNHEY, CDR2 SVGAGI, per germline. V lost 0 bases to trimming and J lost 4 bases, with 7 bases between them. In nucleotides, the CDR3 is TGTGCCAGCAGTTACTCGCCTCAATACAATGAGCAGTTCTTC. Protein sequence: CASSYSPQYNEQFF.

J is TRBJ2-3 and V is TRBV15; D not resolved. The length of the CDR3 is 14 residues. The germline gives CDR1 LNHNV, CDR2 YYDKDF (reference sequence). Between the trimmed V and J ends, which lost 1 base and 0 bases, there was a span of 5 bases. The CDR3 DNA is TGTGCCACCAGCAGAGCAGAGAGCACAGATACGCAGTATTTT. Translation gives CATSRAESTDTQYF.